This entry concerns a single T cell receptor beta chain. Germline lookup yields CDR1 SGHTA and CDR2 FQGNSA. The ends were cut back, 7 bases at V and 0 bases at J, with 14 bases in the middle. The CDR3 is 15 residues long. The record originates from a study of blood T cell repertoires in COVID-19. Whole-study context: COVID-19 samples collected from the United States, Italy and Spain covered acute and convalescent phases. PBMCs, B-cell-depleted T cells, or T cells provided the cDNA or gDNA that made up the material.

The data were produced by immunoSEQ multiplex PCR, yet TCRdb's version contains in-frame clones alone and is incomplete. The repertoire holds 120,000 to 150,000 clones, about 85% seen once, with about 39% in the top ten. This chain links TRBV7-2 with TRBJ2-3, with a weak D call TRBD2 (5 bases). The sample comprised peripheral blood. This TCR was recovered from a human donor in a cohort sampled during active COVID-19. The CDR3 here is CASNPLAQSTDTQYF. In nucleotides, the CDR3 is TGTGCCAGCAACCCCTTAGCGCAGAGCACAGATACGCAGTATTTT.